One and the same sample provided the 15 T cell receptor beta chains below, sequenced in a study of cytotoxic CD8 clonotypes in ibrutinib-treated CLL. Sequencing was performed with immunoSEQ multiplex PCR; in TCRdb, only in-frame clones are kept and a portion is missing. Of more than 200,000 clones listed, under 80% are singletons. The sequencing here drew on PBMCs, taken after 24 months of ibrutinib treatment. The source is a human donor with chronic lymphocytic leukemia.

This chain connects TRBV19 to TRBJ1-5, with D unclear. Trimming took off 1 base at V and 5 bases at J, with 9 bases between the two ends. Germline-derived CDR1 and CDR2 are LNHDA and SQIVND (reference sequence). This CDR3 has 14 residues. Here the CDR3 DNA reads TGTGCCAGTAGTATAGTACAGAGCGATCAGCCCCAGCATTTT. It encodes CASSIVQSDQPQHF.

The CDR3 is CASRSEDQPQHF. The CDR3 nucleotides are TGTGCCAGCAGGTCAGAAGATCAGCCCCAGCATTTT. The rearrangement links TRBV28 to TRBJ1-5; D is uncertain. Germline CDR1 MDHEN, CDR2 SYDVKM. Trimming took off 6 bases at V and 5 bases at J, with 8 bases between the two ends. This CDR3 has 12 residues.

J is TRBJ2-7 and V is TRBV5-6; weak D call: TRBD2 (5 bases). V was shortened by 0 bases and J by 3 bases, with 10 bases between the two germline ends. The CDR3 spans 14 residues. In germline, CDR1 is SGHDT, CDR2 YYEEEE. CDR3 sequence: CASSLDLEGYEQYF. The DNA of the CDR3 is TGTGCCAGCAGCTTGGATCTAGAGGGCTACGAGCAGTACTTC.

V and J are TRBV27 and TRBJ2-7, with D possibly matching TRBD2 (5 bases). The germline CDR1 and CDR2 sequences are MNHEY and SMNVEV (reference sequence). This CDR3 has 13 amino acids. V dropped 4 bases and J dropped 7 bases, with 14 bases sitting between them. CDR3 sequence: CASSSGSSREQYF. As DNA, the CDR3 is TGTGCCAGCAGTTCGGGGAGTTCGAGAGAGCAGTACTTC.

The chain links TRBV7-2 to TRBJ2-2; the D call may be TRBD1 or TRBD2 (5 bases each). The V end lost 3 bases, the J end lost 8 bases, and 22 bases lay between the germline ends. This CDR3 comprises 17 residues. CDR1 and CDR2 (germline): SGHTA, FQGNSA. CDR3 DNA: TGTGCCAGCAGCTTCAACCCTGGGACGGTTACTTCAGGGGAGCTGTTTTTT. Amino acid sequence: CASSFNPGTVTSGELFF.

The chain joins TRBV5-4 to TRBJ2-7, with 10 positions matching TRBD1. From germline, CDR1 is SGHNT and CDR2 YYREEE (reference sequence). The CDR3 has 15 residues. V trimming: 3 bases; J trimming: 3 bases; junction bases outside the gene matches: 6. As DNA, the CDR3 is TGTGCCAGCAGCTCACCCGGGACAGGGGACTACGAGCAGTACTTC. Its protein is CASSSPGTGDYEQYF.

This rearrangement joins TRBV10-3 to TRBJ2-5, with D possibly TRBD1 on 5 matching bases. Germline V gene data show CDR1 as ENHRY and CDR2 as SYGVKD. V was pared by 0 bases and J by 5 bases, with 13 bases between. The CDR3 is made up of 15 amino acids. The CDR3: CAISESINSGETQYF. In DNA form, the CDR3 reads TGTGCCATCAGTGAGTCGATCAATTCAGGGGAGACCCAGTACTTC.

This sequence joins TRBV30 and TRBJ2-1; D is unclear. V was shortened by 4 bases and J by 6 bases, with 10 bases between the two germline ends. The CDR3 covers 12 residues. CDR1 is GTSNPN, CDR2 SVGIG, per germline (reference sequence). The CDR3 is CAWNPKTNEQFF. The CDR3 DNA follows: TGTGCCTGGAACCCCAAAACCAATGAGCAGTTCTTC.

J is TRBJ2-6 and V is TRBV9; 7 bases map to TRBD2. The CDR3 sequence is 17 residues long. Looked up from germline, CDR1 is SGDLS and CDR2 is YYNGEE. V shed 0 bases, J shed 2 bases, and the junction held 5 bases outside the gene matches. Written as DNA, the CDR3 is TGTGCCAGCAGCGTAGGCAAGGGGAGGGCTGGGGCCAACGTCCTGACTTTC. Translating gives CASSVGKGRAGANVLTF.

The V gene is TRBV7-3, the J gene TRBJ2-3; TRBD2 aligns across 10 bases. J was trimmed by 0 bases and V by 5 bases; bases with no gene match: 11. The germline V gene has CDR1 SGHTA and CDR2 FQGTGA. The CDR3 extends over 18 amino acids. The CDR3 here is CASSPGPSGGASTDTQYF. CDR3 bases: TGTGCCAGCAGCCCTGGGCCTAGCGGGGGTGCTAGCACAGATACGCAGTATTTT.

The chain employs TRBV7-6 and TRBJ2-7, with 7 bases identical to TRBD1. The CDR3 length is 16 residues. J was trimmed by 1 base and V by 5 bases; bases with no gene match: 11. CDR1 is SGHVS and CDR2 is FNYEAQ in the germline V gene. The chain's CDR3 is CASSPLGQEKSYEQYF. The DNA for the CDR3 is TGTGCCAGCAGCCCTCTAGGACAGGAAAAGTCCTACGAGCAGTACTTC.

The rearrangement joins TRBV29-1 to TRBJ2-7; 9 positions agree with TRBD1. With 3 bases clipped from V and 6 bases from J, the junction kept 6 bases outside the gene matches. Looked up from germline, CDR1 is SQVTM and CDR2 is ANQGSEA. The CDR3 totals 13 residues. The CDR3 DNA reads as TGCAGCGTTGACTCCGGGACAGGGTTCGAGCAGTACTTC. Translating it yields CSVDSGTGFEQYF.

In this sample, this clone turned up once. Other DNA sequences in this specimen translate into the identical CDR3. The CDR3 DNA reads as TGTGCCAGCAGCTTGACTAGCAGTCAAGAGACCCAGTACTTC. This translates into CASSLTSSQETQYF. This sequence joins TRBV7-9 and TRBJ2-5; 7 nucleotides align to TRBD2. Germline CDR1 reads SEHNR; CDR2 reads FQNEAQ (reference sequence). CDR3 length: 14 amino acids. V lost 3 bases, J lost 2 bases, and 3 bases stayed unmatched.

CDR3 amino acids: CSVEDSGGRPSYNEQFF. CDR3 in DNA: TGCAGCGTTGAGGACAGTGGGGGGAGACCCTCCTACAATGAGCAGTTCTTC. The V call is TRBV29-1, the J call TRBJ2-1; D may correspond to TRBD1 or TRBD2 (6 bases each). V was clipped by 3 bases and J by 0 bases, with 18 bases between them. The CDR3 is 17 amino acids. The germline V gene has CDR1 SQVTM and CDR2 ANQGSEA.

This clone was counted only a few times. The V call is TRBV6-5, the J call TRBJ2-1, with D hard to call. The V end was cut by 4 bases, the J end by 3 bases, with 13 bases between. The CDR3 totals 15 residues. Germline CDR1 MNHEY, CDR2 SVGAGI. The CDR3 bases are TGTGCCAGCAGTTCCCGCGATGTCGTCTACAATGAGCAGTTCTTC. The encoded protein is CASSSRDVVYNEQFF.